The clone carrying this TCR beta chain came up a few times. Antigen: not known. Stated time point: persistent/refractory GD, antithyroid drugs over 5 years with positive TRAb. Extracted PBMC RNA gave rise to the TCR library. Construction of the TCR beta libraries employed iRepertoire HTBI primers in conjunction with Arm-PCR of CDR3 regions. TCRdb re-called the multiplex PCR reads through MiXCR, storing one row per CDR3 protein. The sample yields 300,000 to 350,000 distinct CDR3 sequences, about 18% seen once. CDR1 is GTSNPN, CDR2 SVGIG, per germline (reference sequence). The trim removed 2 bases at V and 0 bases at J, leaving 4 bases unmatched. The CDR3 is 15 residues long. These data originate in a study of regulatory T cells in long-lasting Graves disease. Study in general: It was over 5 years of antithyroid drugs, with positive TSH receptor antibodies, that meant persistent Graves' disease. Findings of the study overall: Persistent patients shared under 3,000 public clonotypes among themselves. Newly diagnosed patients shared fewer, at about 890. Peripheral blood was the sole material, not thyroid tissue. Results may be inaccurate due to the small sample size.

The clonotype comes from a female donor with Graves disease. The V call is TRBV30, the J call TRBJ2-3; 8 bases agree with TRBD2. The sequenced sample was peripheral blood mononuclear cells (PBMCs), obtained when the disease was refractory, from a patient treated with antithyroid drugs. The DNA of the CDR3 is TGTGCCTGGAGTCCCGGACTAGCAAGCACAGATACGCAGTATTTT. Its translation: CAWSPGLASTDTQYF.